This T cell receptor (beta chain) is from a study of blood T cell repertoires in COVID-19. Whole-study context: Acute and convalescent COVID-19 specimens originated in the United States, Italy and Spain. Sample material is recorded as cDNA or gDNA derived from T cells, B-cell-depleted T cells, or PBMCs.

Germline assignment: CDR1 KGHSH and CDR2 LQKENI. Deletions cut 4 bases from V and 4 bases from J, with 8 bases between. There are 12 residues in the CDR3. Seattle researchers signed up patients amid active infection and tracked them longitudinally. Source study methods: Reference gene primer amplification gave nucleated cell count estimates. TCRdb's copy holds only in-frame clones and misses some; the assay was immunoSEQ multiplex PCR. V, J and clone size are taken as reported in that table, and D and trimming were inferred from the DNA itself. The sample contains over 150,000 clones, roughly 84% of which appear only once.

The chain recombines TRBV18 with TRBJ2-7, with D unresolved. The clonotype comes from a man aged 50-60 years with COVID-19, enrolled during active disease. Material: peripheral blood. The CDR3 here is CASSHSLYEQYF. Written as DNA, the CDR3 is TGTGCCAGCTCACACAGTCTTTACGAGCAGTACTTC.